This T cell receptor (beta chain) was sequenced in a study of spatial heterogeneity in lung cancer. Time point defined: sample taken at primary tumor resection. Whole RNA from tumor, nontumor lung or frozen PBMC was sequenced unsorted. Donors were approximately 70 untreated early-stage non-small cell lung cancer patients. V gave up 0 bases and J gave up 1 base, with 9 bases separating them. The CDR3 runs 16 residues. CDR1 SGHTA and CDR2 FQGNSA come from the germline V gene. TCRdb called the 5' RACE reads again in MiXCR, with one record for every CDR3 protein. Of tens of thousands of distinct CDR3 sequences listed, about an eighth were seen once; the top ten hold approximately 7%.

Sequencing used PBMCs, obtained at surgery. The TCR originated in a male donor with early-stage non-small cell lung cancer. V usage is TRBV7-2 and J usage is TRBJ2-2; TRBD2 might be the D (5 bases). This CDR3 is CASSLAGTRNTGELFF. Written as DNA, the CDR3 is TGTGCCAGCAGCTTAGCGGGCACTAGGAACACCGGGGAGCTGTTTTTT.